These 25 T cell receptor beta chains share one sample of origin, sequenced in a study of blood T cell repertoires in COVID-19. Some clones are missing from TCRdb's copy, which holds only in-frame ones; the method was immunoSEQ multiplex PCR. The sample contains roughly 130,000 clones, approximately 80% of which appear only once. The specimen sequenced was peripheral blood. Source of these receptors: a woman aged 45-65 years with acute or convalescent COVID-19.

This clone turned up a few times. V and J are TRBV11-2 and TRBJ1-2; possibly TRBD1 for D (5 bases). CDR1 is SGHAT and CDR2 is FQNNGV in the germline V gene. V lost 4 bases and J 3 bases, leaving 24 bases between the germline ends. The CDR3 contains 18 residues. The CDR3 nucleotides are TGTGCCAGCAGCTCCTATCCAGAGGGGCCGGGAGTGGACTATGGCTACACCTTC. Amino acid sequence: CASSSYPEGPGVDYGYTF. The variable domain in full, with the rest retrieved from reference TRBV11-2 and TRBJ1-2, is EAGVAQSPRYKIIEKRQSVAFWCNPISGHATLYWYQQILGQGPKLLIQFQNNGVVDDSQLPKDRFSAERLKGVDSTLKIQPAKLEDSAVYLCASSSYPEGPGVDYGYTFGSGTRLTVV.

This chain links TRBV2 with TRBJ1-5; 9 bases are a match to TRBD1. This CDR3 has 14 residues. Germline V CDR1 and CDR2: SNHLY, FYNNEI. V shed 6 bases, J shed 6 bases, and the junction held 6 bases outside the gene matches. The CDR3, as DNA: TGTGCCAGCAGCCCGGGACAGGGTACTCAGCCCCAGCATTTT. Translating gives CASSPGQGTQPQHF.

This clone was seen a few times. In DNA, the CDR3 is TGTGCCAGCAGCGTAGGGACAGGTATAGATACGCAGTATTTT. The encoded protein is CASSVGTGIDTQYF. The chain carries TRBV9 and TRBJ2-3; 7 bases line up with TRBD1. After removal of 0 bases from V and 5 bases from J, the junction contained 3 bases not matched to a gene. CDR1 and CDR2 from the germline V gene are SGDLS and YYNGEE. This CDR3 region has 14 residues.

The rearrangement joins TRBV19 to TRBJ1-2, with D perhaps TRBD1 (5 bases). This CDR3 contains 15 residues. V lost 1 base and J lost 7, with 16 bases in between. Germline V gives CDR1 LNHDA, CDR2 SQIVND (reference sequence). In DNA, the CDR3 is TGTGCCAGTAGTATAGCTGGAGGGAGGCAGGGTGGCTACACCTTC. Translating it yields CASSIAGGRQGGYTF.

This chain links TRBV9 with TRBJ1-1; 9 bases are shared with TRBD1. The junction had 5 bases not matched to a gene; V was cut back by 7 bases and J by 4 bases. This CDR3 contains 13 residues. Germline loops: CDR1 SGDLS, CDR2 YYNGEE. The CDR3 DNA is TGTGCCAGCCAGGACAGGGGAGGCACTGAAGCTTTCTTT. This sequence encodes CASQDRGGTEAFF.

This clone was recorded only once. The CDR3 region is CASSLATGGVDTQYF. In DNA, the CDR3 is TGCGCCAGCAGCTTAGCGACAGGTGGTGTAGATACGCAGTATTTT. The chain has TRBV5-1 and TRBJ2-3; weak D call: TRBD1 (6 bases). From germline, CDR1 is SGHRS and CDR2 YFSETQ. CDR3 length: 15 amino acids. Trimming cost V 2 bases and J 5 bases, with 15 bases left between them.

The chain couples TRBV5-4 to TRBJ2-2; 9 bases are a match to TRBD1. The CDR3 extends over 16 amino acids. V shed 5 bases and J 0 bases; nucleotides not matched to a gene: 5. CDR1 is SGHNT, CDR2 YYREEE, per germline (reference sequence). The CDR3 is CASSQTGGANTGELFF. The CDR3 DNA reads TGTGCCAGCAGTCAAACAGGGGGCGCGAACACCGGGGAGCTGTTTTTT.

The CDR3 DNA reads TGCGCCAGCAGCTCCGACTTTGGAAACACCATATATTTT. It yields the protein CASSSDFGNTIYF. The genes are TRBV5-1 and TRBJ1-3; the D is unclear. Germline CDR1 reads SGHRS; CDR2 reads YFSETQ. V shed 3 bases and J shed 3 bases, with 7 bases lying between them. CDR3 size: 13 residues.

Concerning this clone: One end of the junction is discordant with germline, which a read error may explain. The chain combines TRBV3-1 (or the pseudogene TRBV3-2) with TRBJ1-1; 8 nucleotides line up with TRBD1. The germline V gene has CDR1 LGHDT and CDR2 YNNKEL (reference sequence). The CDR3 has 13 amino acids. CDR3 protein: CASGPGQEYALGF. DNA for the CDR3: TGTGCCAGCGGTCCGGGACAGGAGTATGCATTGGGATTT.

This clone was picked up one time. The V gene is TRBV7-9, the J gene TRBJ1-2, with D perhaps TRBD1 (5 bases). The V end lost 0 bases, the J end lost 3 bases, and 11 bases lay between the germline ends. This CDR3 spans 15 amino acids. CDR1 and CDR2 (germline): SEHNR, FQNEAQ (reference sequence). CDR3 sequence reads: CASSLAGGIDYGYTF. Here the CDR3 DNA reads TGTGCCAGCAGCTTAGCCGGGGGGATCGACTATGGCTACACCTTC.

The V gene is TRBV19, the J gene TRBJ1-5; 8 nucleotides align to TRBD1. Germline V gives CDR1 LNHDA, CDR2 SQIVND (reference sequence). The V and J ends lost 10 bases and 4 bases, in that order; junction bases with no gene match: 6. The CDR3 is made up of 13 amino acids. This CDR3 is CAIGDRRNQPQHF. CDR3 coding DNA: TGTGCCATTGGGGACAGGAGAAATCAGCCCCAGCATTTT.

V is TRBV6-1 and J is TRBJ1-3, with D perhaps TRBD1 (5 bases). The length of the CDR3 is 14 residues. Germline CDR1 is MNHNS and CDR2 is SASEGT. The V end was cut by 3 bases, the J end by 4 bases, with 10 bases between. CDR3 sequence (DNA): TGTGCCAGCAGTGAGGGGCCGTTCGGAAACACCATATATTTT. It codes for CASSEGPFGNTIYF.

The CDR3 bases are TGTGCCAGTAGCCTGGGGGACAGGGTAAACTATGGCTACACCTTC. Encoded protein: CASSLGDRVNYGYTF. This chain connects TRBV19 to TRBJ1-2; TRBD1 agrees at 9 bases. V dropped 6 bases and J dropped 2; count of bases not matched to a gene: 7. The CDR3 loop spans 15 amino acids. Germline V lookup: CDR1 LNHDA, CDR2 SQIVND (reference sequence).

The rearrangement links TRBV4-1 to TRBJ2-7; 10 bases agree with TRBD2. Trimming removed 2 bases from V and 2 bases from J; junction bases left unmatched: 3. Germline V lookup: CDR1 MGHRA, CDR2 YSYEKL. The CDR3 extends over 15 amino acids. In DNA form, the CDR3 reads TGCGCCAGCAGCCAAAAAAGCGGGGGGGCCTACGAGCAGTACTTC. Amino acids: CASSQKSGGAYEQYF.

The chain carries TRBV5-1 and TRBJ2-2, with 11 bases aligning to TRBD1. With V trimmed by 6 bases and J by 7 bases, 11 bases remained unmatched. In germline, CDR1 is SGHRS, CDR2 YFSETQ. The CDR3 runs to 16 residues. Here the CDR3 reads CASTQNGQGAGGELFF. DNA for the CDR3: TGCGCCAGCACTCAAAACGGACAGGGGGCCGGCGGGGAGCTGTTTTTT.

The rearrangement uses TRBV4-1 and TRBJ1-5; maybe TRBD1 (5 bases). The CDR3 sequence is 20 residues long. The V gene lost 1 base and the J gene lost 2 bases, with 24 bases spanning the gap. Germline-derived CDR1 and CDR2 are MGHRA and YSYEKL. CDR3 region: CASSQAWEGRAIGRNQPQHF. The CDR3 region has the DNA TGCGCCAGCAGCCAAGCTTGGGAGGGGAGGGCGATAGGGCGCAATCAGCCCCAGCATTTT.

This clone was seen only a few times. This chain links TRBV18 with TRBJ2-7, with D tentatively TRBD1 (6 bases). Germline V CDR1 and CDR2: KGHSH, LQKENI. CDR3 length: 16 amino acids. V lost 2 bases and J 2 bases, leaving 16 bases between the germline ends. The CDR3 sequence is CASSPSGAGATYEQYF. The CDR3 bases are TGTGCCAGCTCACCATCCGGAGCAGGGGCAACCTACGAGCAGTACTTC.

The rearrangement uses TRBV6-5 and TRBJ2-1; the match to TRBD2 covers 8 bases. The CDR3 spans 15 residues. Germline V gene sequence: CDR1 MNHEY, CDR2 SVGAGI. J gave up 7 bases and V 8 bases, and 13 bases lay outside the gene matches. In DNA, the CDR3 is TGTGCCAGCCAGTCCGAGAAGCGGGGGCAGAATGAGCAGTTCTTC. Translating it yields CASQSEKRGQNEQFF.

The chain joins TRBV7-3 to TRBJ1-5, with a possible D match to TRBD1 (5 bases). CDR1 is SGHTA and CDR2 is FQGTGA in the germline V gene. Trimming took 5 bases from V and 3 from J, leaving 14 bases between them. This CDR3 has 15 amino acids. CDR3 protein: CASSPQGGLNQPQHF. The CDR3 DNA follows: TGTGCCAGCAGCCCCCAGGGAGGTCTCAATCAGCCCCAGCATTTT.

The chain couples TRBV29-1 to TRBJ1-1, with D uncertain. The V gene's germline CDR1 is SQVTM and CDR2 ANQGSEA. Trimming shortened V by 5 bases and J by 0 bases, and 7 bases separated the two germline ends. The CDR3 extends over 12 amino acids. The CDR3: CSVIQMNTEAFF. CDR3 DNA sequence: TGCAGCGTTATTCAGATGAACACTGAAGCTTTCTTT.

The chain links TRBV28 to TRBJ1-1; TRBD1 is a possible D gene (5 bases). Germline-derived CDR1 and CDR2 are MDHEN and SYDVKM. The V end lost 4 bases, the J end lost 6 bases, and 15 bases lay between the germline ends. The CDR3 has 14 amino acids. The CDR3 is CASSSVRVGPEAFF. The CDR3 DNA is TGTGCCAGCAGTTCCGTCAGGGTTGGGCCTGAAGCTTTCTTT.

The count of this clone is one. The chain combines TRBV10-3 with TRBJ1-1; 9 nucleotides align to TRBD1. This CDR3 spans 13 amino acids. CDR1 is ENHRY and CDR2 is SYGVKD in the germline V gene. The junction had 5 bases not matched to a gene; V was cut back by 11 bases and J by 1 base. CDR3 in amino acids: CASRTGENTEAFF. For the CDR3, the DNA is TGTGCCTCGCGGACAGGGGAGAACACTGAAGCTTTCTTT.

The CDR3 sequence is CASSLSGKRGTEAFF. For the CDR3, the DNA is TGTGCCAGCAGCCTATCCGGGAAGCGGGGGACTGAAGCTTTCTTT. This rearrangement joins TRBV3-1 (or the pseudogene TRBV3-2) to TRBJ1-1; a possible D gene is TRBD1 (5 bases). Germline CDR1 and CDR2: LGHDT and YNNKEL (reference sequence). V lost 4 bases to trimming and J lost 5 bases, with 17 bases between them. The CDR3 is 15 residues long.

This clone was recorded a few times. The chain has TRBV6-4 and TRBJ2-7; D gene unclear. Trimming shortened V by 0 bases and J by 2 bases, and 14 bases separated the two germline ends. The CDR3 loop spans 16 amino acids. Germline V gives CDR1 MRHNA, CDR2 SNTAGT. CDR3 sequence reads: CASSDSFSPSPYEQYF. CDR3 DNA sequence: TGTGCCAGCAGTGACTCGTTTTCCCCGTCCCCCTACGAGCAGTACTTC.

The J gene is TRBJ1-2, the V gene TRBV5-1; 7 nucleotides align to TRBD1. Germline trimming cut 0 bases from V and 6 bases from J; bases unmatched to any gene: 5. This CDR3 comprises 14 residues. The V gene's germline CDR1 is SGHRS and CDR2 YFSETQ. The CDR3 loop is CASSLASGQHGYTF. In DNA form, the CDR3 reads TGCGCCAGCAGCTTGGCTTCGGGACAGCATGGCTACACCTTC.